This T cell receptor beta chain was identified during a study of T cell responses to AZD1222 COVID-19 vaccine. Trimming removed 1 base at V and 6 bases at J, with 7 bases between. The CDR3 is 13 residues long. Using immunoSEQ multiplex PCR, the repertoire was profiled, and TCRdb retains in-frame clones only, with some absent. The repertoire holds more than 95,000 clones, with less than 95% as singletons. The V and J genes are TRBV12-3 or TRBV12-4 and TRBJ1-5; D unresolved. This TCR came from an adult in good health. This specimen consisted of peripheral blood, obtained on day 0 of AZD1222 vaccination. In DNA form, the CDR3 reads TGTGCCAGCAGTTTAGAAAGGCGTCAGCCCCAGCATTTT. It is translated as CASSLERRQPQHF.